These 2 T cell receptor beta chains were all obtained from the same sample, sequenced in a study of graft-versus-host responses after intestinal transplantation. Measured with immunoSEQ multiplex PCR; TCRdb has only the in-frame clones, and not every one. Of fewer than 11,000 clones in the sample, approximately 92% are singletons; the top ten hold roughly 5.1%. The starting material was PBMCs, obtained almost 70 days after transplant. The receptors originated from a human patient who received an intestinal transplant, so some T cells may come from the graft donor.

This clone showed up just a few times. V and J are TRBV21-1 and TRBJ1-6; whether TRBD1, the table's D call, matches the DNA was not checked. TRBV21-1 is deemed a pseudogene. The length of the CDR3 is 14 residues. In nucleotides, the CDR3 is TGTGCCAGCAAGCCGGACAGGGACCATTCACCCCTCCACTTT. Translated, it gives CASKPDRDHSPLHF.

This clone appeared a single time. V and J are TRBV6-6 and TRBJ2-5, with D perhaps TRBD1 (6 bases). Germline lookup yields CDR1 MNHNY and CDR2 SVGAGI (reference sequence). V was shortened by 10 bases and J by 4 bases, with 10 bases between the two germline ends. The CDR3 sequence is 11 residues long. CDR3 nucleotide sequence: TGTGCCACCGCCAGGGGAGAGACCCAGTACTTC. Amino acids: CATARGETQYF.